Reported below is one TCR beta chain. Treatment indicated: over 15 received Ad26.COV2.S at low or high dose, single or two shots; about 5 received placebo; per-sample allocation not given. At day 63 after the first vaccine or placebo injection, samples were drawn. Clones were sequenced by immunoSEQ multiplex PCR, and TCRdb holds only the in-frame ones, with some missing. The sample has a few hundred thousand clones, over 75% seen once. This record comes from a study of Ad26.COV2.S vaccination and SARS-CoV-2 variants. For the study at large: Intramuscular Ad26.COV2.S at 5x10^10 or 1x10^11 viral particles.

Germline lookup yields CDR1 LGHDT and CDR2 YNNKEL (reference sequence). V was clipped by 7 bases and J by 9 bases; unmatched bases: 13. This CDR3 region has 16 residues. This TCR was recovered from a person between 18 and 65 years old who received the Ad26.COV2.S COVID-19 vaccine or a placebo. The chain uses TRBV3-1 (or the pseudogene TRBV3-2) and TRBJ2-1; TRBD2 agrees at 12 bases. Sample: peripheral blood, taken in a trial of Ad26.COV2.S vaccine versus placebo. CDR3 in DNA: TGTGCCAGCACCCTCTCCTTGACTAGCGGGAGTGGTGAGCAGTTCTTC. Protein sequence: CASTLSLTSGSGEQFF.